The sample holds many counts of the clone carrying this T cell receptor (beta chain). Germline V CDR1 and CDR2: SEHNR, FQNEAQ (reference sequence). The CDR3 length is 12 residues. V lost 1 base and J 5 bases, leaving 5 bases between the germline ends. The sample's time point: newly diagnosed GD, antithyroid drugs for less than 3 months. Isolated PBMC RNA provided the starting material for the TCR library. The sample is drawn from a study of regulatory T cells in long-lasting Graves disease. According to the study, TCR beta libraries were built with iRepertoire HTBI primers and CDR3-region Arm-PCR. TCRdb passed the multiplex PCR reads through MiXCR, listing each CDR3 protein once. The table lists hundreds of thousands of distinct CDR3 sequences, roughly a sixth of them singletons, with approximately 22% in the top ten.

V usage is TRBV7-9 and J usage is TRBJ2-5; D is unresolved. The sequencing used peripheral blood mononuclear cells (PBMCs), collected at new diagnosis, from a patient treated with antithyroid drugs. The receptor was derived from a female donor with Graves disease. CDR3 sequence reads: CASSLDYETQYF. DNA of the CDR3: TGTGCCAGCAGCTTAGACTATGAGACCCAGTACTTC.